This T cell receptor (beta chain) was documented in a study of T cell responses to AZD1222 COVID-19 vaccine (dated by TCRdb to about 2021). General notes on the study: AZD1222 recipients with second doses at about 4 weeks or about 12 weeks were pooled, because spike-specific TCR depth and breadth did not differ between schedules. Trial participants were enrolled by age into subgroups of 18-55, 56-69 and 70-plus years, and about 150, 27 and 61 TCR-sequenced participants, respectively, were included in these subgroups. TCR sequencing was performed for more than 230 trial participants, of whom 200 to 210 were given two doses of AZD1222 and approximately 26 were given two doses of MenACWY control vaccine. Summary of the overall study and its limitations: Conclusions about previously exposed vaccinees are limited because only six or seven AZD1222 recipients were SARS-CoV-2 seropositive at baseline. Reportedly, close to half of the unique spike-specific TCRs recognized epitopes lying outside the regions that are mutated in the B.1.351 and B.1.1.7 variants. Participants were mostly white British and included more females than males, and it was suggested by the authors that clonal diversity may have been underestimated. In the small 56-69-year group, the increase in depth fell short of significance, most likely because of low power. After two AZD1222 doses, both the breadth and the depth of spike-specific TCRs were significantly higher than at day 0 and than in MenACWY recipients. No day 14 peak-response samples were available, so repertoires were characterized only after the peak T cell response. The whole spike protein was spanned by vaccine-associated CD4 TCRs, and dominant responses were seen in regions 160-218 and 743-854.

In the paper's terms, the time point label means: baseline before first vaccination. The vaccinee samples were drawn from two UK trials, COV001 and COV002, one of which was a single-blind randomized controlled phase 2/3 trial testing AZD1222 (ChAdOx1 nCoV-19) in healthy adults. For TCRbeta chain sequencing, PBMC samples from trial participants were taken at day 0 and at day 28 after the second dose. The CDR3 regions of human TCRbeta chains were analyzed by immunosequencing. Per the authors' processing: Repertoire TCRs were checked for matches against a reference library of SARS-CoV-2-specific TCRs that had been generated using the MIRA antigen-specificity platform. Breadth was defined as the fraction of unique TCRs that were SARS-CoV-2-associated, and depth was defined as the fraction of total T cells that were SARS-CoV-2-associated. Each spike-specific TCR was assigned to its reactive spike region and to a CD4 or CD8 class using the MIRA data. Log10-transformed breadth and depth values were compared by one-way ANOVA with Sidak's multiple comparisons tests. TCRdb carries this immuneACCESS record with in-frame sequences only. Its versions omit some clonotypes, under half of them owing to an unresolved V gene in the studies checked, with the rest unexplained. D and trimming come from the DNA, and the V and J calls and clone size come from that table. The sample has 93,000 or so clones on record, around 92% of them singletons. The biggest ten clones account for around 45% of the sample.

The cysteine opens and the phenylalanine closes a CDR3 of 12 amino acids. Only the CDR3 DNA is retained, 36 bases long and in frame from the first base. Trimming takes 5 bases from V and 11 bases from J, and the germline ends sit 13 bases apart. The germline V gene supplies CDR1 SGHTA and CDR2 FQGNSA. Remarks on this clone: Its antigen is unknown. No base-level quality is on record; no much larger clone is a single base apart.

This clonotype was obtained from an adult in good health. The sample consisted of peripheral blood, taken on day 0 of AZD1222 vaccination. Recombination joined TRBV7-2 with TRBJ2-4; TRBD2 is a weak D gene call, 6 bases matching. The nucleotides read TGTGCCAGCAGCCGCTGGGGACTTTTTCAGTACTTC. The resulting protein is CASSRWGLFQYF.